Presented here are 3 T cell receptor beta chains from one specimen sequenced in a study of cytomegalovirus exposure and HLA in healthy donors. Researchers ran the PCR with 60 Vbeta and 13 Jbeta primers. Libraries were prepared by immunoSEQ multiplex PCR; TCRdb keeps only in-frame clonotypes and omits some of them. The sample has 150,000 to 200,000 clones; roughly 85% are singletons. The sequenced sample was PBMCs. The source is a man aged 18-30 years in good health and CMV-seropositive.

The J gene is TRBJ1-5, the V gene TRBV6-5; D remains unclear. CDR1 is MNHEY and CDR2 is SVGAGI in the germline V gene. This CDR3 comprises 16 residues. Trimming removed 0 bases at V and 8 bases at J, with 17 bases between. CDR3 sequence (DNA): TGTGCCAGCAGTTACTCGAAGAGACCCCCGAGGGAGCCCCAGCATTTT. Translation: CASSYSKRPPREPQHF.

The chain is built from TRBV7-2 and TRBJ2-1; 10 bases line up with TRBD2. Trimming took 6 bases from V and 2 from J; bases not matched to a gene: 4. CDR3 length: 15 amino acids. Germline V gene data show CDR1 as SGHTA and CDR2 as FQGNSA. In DNA, the CDR3 is TGTGCCAGCAGAAGAAGCGGGGGGGCCTACAATGAGCAGTTCTTC. This translates into CASRRSGGAYNEQFF.

The table lists this clone with a count of one. The gene calls are TRBV7-2 and TRBJ2-3, with 9 bases fitting TRBD2. V gave up 2 bases and J gave up 1 base; unmatched junction bases: 4. Germline V gene lookup returns CDR1 SGHTA and CDR2 FQGNSA. This CDR3 comprises 16 residues. Here the CDR3 reads CASSLWTSARTDTQYF. The CDR3 DNA reads as TGTGCCAGCAGCTTATGGACTAGCGCCCGCACAGATACGCAGTATTTT.